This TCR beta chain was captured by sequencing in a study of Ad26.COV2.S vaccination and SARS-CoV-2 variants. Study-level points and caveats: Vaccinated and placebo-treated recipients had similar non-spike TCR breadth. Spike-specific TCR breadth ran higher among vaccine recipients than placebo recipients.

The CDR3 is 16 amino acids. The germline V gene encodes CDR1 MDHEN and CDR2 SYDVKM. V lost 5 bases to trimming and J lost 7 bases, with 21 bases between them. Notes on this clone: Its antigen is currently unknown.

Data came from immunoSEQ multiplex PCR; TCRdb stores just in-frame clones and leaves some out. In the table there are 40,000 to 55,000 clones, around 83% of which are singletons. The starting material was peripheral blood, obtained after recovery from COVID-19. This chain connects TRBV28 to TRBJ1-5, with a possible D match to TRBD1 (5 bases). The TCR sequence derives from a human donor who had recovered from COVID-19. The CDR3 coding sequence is TGTGCCAGCAGTAGCCACAGGATAGACCGAAAGCAGCCCCAGCATTTT. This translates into CASSSHRIDRKQPQHF.